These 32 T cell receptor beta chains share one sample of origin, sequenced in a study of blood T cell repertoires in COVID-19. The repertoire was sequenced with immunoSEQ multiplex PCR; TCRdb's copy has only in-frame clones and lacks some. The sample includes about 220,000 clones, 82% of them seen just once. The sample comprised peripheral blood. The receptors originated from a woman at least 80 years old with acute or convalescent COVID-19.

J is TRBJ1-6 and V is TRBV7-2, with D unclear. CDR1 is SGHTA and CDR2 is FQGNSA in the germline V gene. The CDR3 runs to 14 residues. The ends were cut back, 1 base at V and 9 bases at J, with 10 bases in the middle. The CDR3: CASSLVSIASPLHF. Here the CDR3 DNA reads TGTGCCAGCAGCTTAGTCAGTATAGCTTCACCCCTCCACTTT. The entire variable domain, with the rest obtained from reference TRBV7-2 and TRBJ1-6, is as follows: GAGVSQSPSNKVTEKGKDVELRCDPISGHTALYWYRQSLGQGLEFLIYFQGNSAPDKSGLPSDRFSAERTGGSVSTLTIQRTQQEDSAVYLCASSLVSIASPLHFGNGTRLTVT.

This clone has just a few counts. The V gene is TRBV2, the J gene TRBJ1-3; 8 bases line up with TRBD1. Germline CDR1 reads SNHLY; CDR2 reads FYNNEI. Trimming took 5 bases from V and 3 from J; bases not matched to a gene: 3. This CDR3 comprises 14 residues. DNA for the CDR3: TGTGCCAGCAGTCCTGGACAGGGTGGAAACACCATATATTTT. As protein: CASSPGQGGNTIYF.

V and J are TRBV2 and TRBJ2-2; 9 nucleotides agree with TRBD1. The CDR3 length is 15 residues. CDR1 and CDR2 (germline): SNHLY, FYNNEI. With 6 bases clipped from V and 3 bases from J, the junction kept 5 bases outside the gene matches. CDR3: CASRVQGADTGELFF. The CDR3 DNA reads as TGTGCCAGCAGAGTACAGGGGGCGGACACCGGGGAGCTGTTTTTT.

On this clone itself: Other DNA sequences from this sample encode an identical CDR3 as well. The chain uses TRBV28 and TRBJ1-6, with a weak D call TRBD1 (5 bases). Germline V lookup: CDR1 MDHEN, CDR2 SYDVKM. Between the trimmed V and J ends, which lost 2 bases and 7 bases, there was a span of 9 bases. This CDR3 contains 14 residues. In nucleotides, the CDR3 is TGTGCCAGCAGTTTAGGGCAGGGAAATTCACCCCTCCACTTT. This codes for CASSLGQGNSPLHF.

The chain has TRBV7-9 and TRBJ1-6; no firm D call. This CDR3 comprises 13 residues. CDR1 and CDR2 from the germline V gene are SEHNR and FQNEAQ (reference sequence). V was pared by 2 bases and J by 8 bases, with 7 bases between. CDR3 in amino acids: CASSLISDSPLHF. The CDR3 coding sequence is TGTGCCAGCAGCTTAATCTCGGATTCACCCCTCCACTTT.

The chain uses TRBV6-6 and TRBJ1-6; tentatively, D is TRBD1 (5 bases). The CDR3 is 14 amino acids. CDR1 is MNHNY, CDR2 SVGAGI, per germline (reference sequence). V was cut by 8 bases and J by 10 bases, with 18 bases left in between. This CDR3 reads CASSASAGPSPLHF. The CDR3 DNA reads TGTGCCAGCTCGGCCAGTGCGGGACCCTCACCCCTCCACTTT.

The CDR3, as DNA: TGCAGCGTTGAAGGGCGGACGGGGTCCTCCTACGAGCAGTACTTC. Protein: CSVEGRTGSSYEQYF. The rearrangement joins TRBV29-1 to TRBJ2-7; D is perhaps TRBD2 (5 bases). The V gene lost 1 base and the J gene lost 0 bases, with 13 bases spanning the gap. The length of the CDR3 is 15 residues. Germline-derived CDR1 and CDR2 are SQVTM and ANQGSEA.

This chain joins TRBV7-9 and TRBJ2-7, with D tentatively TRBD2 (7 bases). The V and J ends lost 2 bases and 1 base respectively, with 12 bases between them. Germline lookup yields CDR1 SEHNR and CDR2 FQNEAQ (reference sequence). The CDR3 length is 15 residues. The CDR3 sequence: CASSLTAGASYEQYF. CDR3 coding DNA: TGTGCCAGCAGCTTAACCGCGGGGGCTTCCTACGAGCAGTACTTC. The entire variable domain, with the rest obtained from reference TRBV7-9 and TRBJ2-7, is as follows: DTGVSQNPRHKITKRGQNVTFRCDPISEHNRLYWYRQTLGQGPEFLTYFQNEAQLEKSRLLSDRFSAERPKGSFSTLEIQRTEQGDSAMYLCASSLTAGASYEQYFGPGTRLTVT.

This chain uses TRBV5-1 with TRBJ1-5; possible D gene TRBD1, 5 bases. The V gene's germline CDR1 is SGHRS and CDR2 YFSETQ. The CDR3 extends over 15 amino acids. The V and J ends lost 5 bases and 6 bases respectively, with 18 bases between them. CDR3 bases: TGCGCCAGCAGGGTCCGCACGGGGGAGGGTCAGCCCCAGCATTTT. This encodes CASRVRTGEGQPQHF.

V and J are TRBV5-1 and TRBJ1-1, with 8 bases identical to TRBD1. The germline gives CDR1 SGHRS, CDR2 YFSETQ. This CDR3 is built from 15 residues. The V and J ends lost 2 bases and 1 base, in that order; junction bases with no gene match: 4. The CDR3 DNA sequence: TGCGCCAGCAGCTTACAGGGGGGACGGAACACTGAAGCTTTCTTT. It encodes CASSLQGGRNTEAFF.

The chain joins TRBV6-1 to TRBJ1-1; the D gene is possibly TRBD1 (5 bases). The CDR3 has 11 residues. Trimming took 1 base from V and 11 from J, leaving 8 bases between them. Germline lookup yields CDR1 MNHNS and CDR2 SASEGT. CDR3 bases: TGTGCCAGCAGTGAAGACAGGAAGGCTTTCTTT. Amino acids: CASSEDRKAFF.

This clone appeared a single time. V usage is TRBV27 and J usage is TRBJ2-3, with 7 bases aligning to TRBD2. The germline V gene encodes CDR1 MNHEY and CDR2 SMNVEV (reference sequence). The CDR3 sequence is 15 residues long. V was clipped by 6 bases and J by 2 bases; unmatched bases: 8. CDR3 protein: CASREGRGYTDTQYF. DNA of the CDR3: TGTGCCAGCAGGGAAGGGCGGGGGTACACAGATACGCAGTATTTT.

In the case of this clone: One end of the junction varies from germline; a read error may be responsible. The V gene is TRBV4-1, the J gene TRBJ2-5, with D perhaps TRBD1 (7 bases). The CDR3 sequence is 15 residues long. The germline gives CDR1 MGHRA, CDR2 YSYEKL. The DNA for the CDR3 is TGCGCCAGCACCCAATTCAGGGGGGCCCTCGAGACCCAGTACTTC. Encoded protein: CASTQFRGALETQYF.

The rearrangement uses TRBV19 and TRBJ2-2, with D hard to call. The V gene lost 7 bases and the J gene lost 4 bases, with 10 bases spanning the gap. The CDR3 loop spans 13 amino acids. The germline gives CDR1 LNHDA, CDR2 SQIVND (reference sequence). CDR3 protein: CASNGQTTGELFF. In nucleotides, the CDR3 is TGTGCCAGTAATGGGCAAACCACCGGGGAGCTGTTTTTT.

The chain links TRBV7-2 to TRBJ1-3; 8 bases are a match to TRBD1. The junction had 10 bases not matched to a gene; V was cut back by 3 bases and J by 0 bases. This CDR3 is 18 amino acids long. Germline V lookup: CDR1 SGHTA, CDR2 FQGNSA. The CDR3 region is CASSFYRTGQASGNTIYF. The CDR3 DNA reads TGTGCCAGCAGCTTTTACAGAACGGGACAGGCCTCTGGAAACACCATATATTTT.

The CDR3 region is CASSPNRVGTEAFF. DNA for the CDR3: TGCGCCAGCAGCCCCAACAGGGTTGGCACTGAAGCTTTCTTT. This chain connects TRBV4-1 to TRBJ1-1, with a tentative D call TRBD1 (6 bases). The V and J ends lost 4 bases and 4 bases respectively, with 13 bases between them. Germline V gives CDR1 MGHRA, CDR2 YSYEKL. The CDR3 is made up of 14 amino acids.

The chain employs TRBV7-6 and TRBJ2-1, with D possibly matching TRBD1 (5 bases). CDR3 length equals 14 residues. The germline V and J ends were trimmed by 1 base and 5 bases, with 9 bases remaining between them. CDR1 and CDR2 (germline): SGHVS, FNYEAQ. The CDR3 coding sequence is TGTGCCAGCAGCTTAGGGGGCCCAGACAATGAGCAGTTCTTC. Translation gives CASSLGGPDNEQFF.

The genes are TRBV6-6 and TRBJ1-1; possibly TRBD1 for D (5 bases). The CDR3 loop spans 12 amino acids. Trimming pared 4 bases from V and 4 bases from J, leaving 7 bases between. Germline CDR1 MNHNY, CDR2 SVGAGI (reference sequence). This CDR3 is CASSWDFTEAFF. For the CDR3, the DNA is TGTGCCAGCAGTTGGGACTTCACTGAAGCTTTCTTT.

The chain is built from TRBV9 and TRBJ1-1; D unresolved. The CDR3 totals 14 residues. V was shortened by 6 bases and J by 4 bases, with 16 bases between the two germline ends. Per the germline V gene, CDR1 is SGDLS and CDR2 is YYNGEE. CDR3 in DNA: TGTGCCAGCACCCGTAGTGAAGTATTCACTGAAGCTTTCTTT. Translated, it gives CASTRSEVFTEAFF.

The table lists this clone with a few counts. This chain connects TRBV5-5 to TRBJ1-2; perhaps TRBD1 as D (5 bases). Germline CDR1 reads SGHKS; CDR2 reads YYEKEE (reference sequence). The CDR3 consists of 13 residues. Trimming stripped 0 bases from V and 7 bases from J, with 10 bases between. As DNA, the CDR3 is TGTGCCAGCAGCTTGGGCGGGGCGGGTGGCTACACCTTC. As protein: CASSLGGAGGYTF.

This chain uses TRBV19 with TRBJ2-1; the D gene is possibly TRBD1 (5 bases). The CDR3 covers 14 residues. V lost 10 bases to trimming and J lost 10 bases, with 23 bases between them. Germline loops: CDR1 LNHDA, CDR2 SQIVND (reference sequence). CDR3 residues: CATYAQGVTREQFF. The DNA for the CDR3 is TGTGCCACCTACGCCCAAGGGGTAACCCGAGAGCAGTTCTTC.

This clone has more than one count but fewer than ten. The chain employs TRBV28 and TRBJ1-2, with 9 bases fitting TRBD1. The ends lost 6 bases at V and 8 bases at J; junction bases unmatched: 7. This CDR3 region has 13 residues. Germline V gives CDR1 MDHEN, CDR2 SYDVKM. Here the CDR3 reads CASRPGQGLGYTF. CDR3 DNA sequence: TGTGCCAGCAGGCCGGGACAGGGTTTAGGCTACACCTTC.

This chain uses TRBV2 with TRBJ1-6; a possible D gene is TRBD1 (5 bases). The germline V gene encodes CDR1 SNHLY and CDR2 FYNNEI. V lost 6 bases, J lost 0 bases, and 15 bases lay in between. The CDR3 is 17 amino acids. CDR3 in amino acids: CASRTTALSSYNSPLHF. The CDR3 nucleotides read TGTGCCAGCAGGACGACAGCCCTGAGCTCCTATAATTCACCCCTCCACTTT.

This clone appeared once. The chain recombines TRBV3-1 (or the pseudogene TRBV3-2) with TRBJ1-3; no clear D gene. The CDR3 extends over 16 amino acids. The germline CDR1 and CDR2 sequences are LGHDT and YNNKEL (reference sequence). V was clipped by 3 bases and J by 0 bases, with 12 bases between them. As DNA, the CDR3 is TGTGCCAGCAGCCACCTCCCGGGTGGCTCTGGAAACACCATATATTTT. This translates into CASSHLPGGSGNTIYF.

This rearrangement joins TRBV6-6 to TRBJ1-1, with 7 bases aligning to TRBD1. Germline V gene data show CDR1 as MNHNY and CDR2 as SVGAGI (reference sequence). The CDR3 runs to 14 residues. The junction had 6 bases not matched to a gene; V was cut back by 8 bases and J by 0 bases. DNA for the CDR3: TGTGCCAGCGTCCCGGGACAGTTGAACACTGAAGCTTTCTTT. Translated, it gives CASVPGQLNTEAFF.

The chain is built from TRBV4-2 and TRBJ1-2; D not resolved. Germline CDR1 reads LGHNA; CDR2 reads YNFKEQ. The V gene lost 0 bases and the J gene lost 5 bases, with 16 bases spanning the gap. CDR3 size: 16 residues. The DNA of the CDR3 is TGTGCCAGCAGCCAAGAATTTAGGTTTTGGGAGTATGGCTACACCTTC. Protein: CASSQEFRFWEYGYTF.

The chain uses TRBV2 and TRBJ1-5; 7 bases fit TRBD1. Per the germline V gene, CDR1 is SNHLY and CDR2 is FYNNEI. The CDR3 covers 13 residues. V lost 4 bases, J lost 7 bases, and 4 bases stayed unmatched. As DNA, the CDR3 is TGTGCCAGCAGTGGACAGGGTCCGCAGCCCCAGCATTTT. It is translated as CASSGQGPQPQHF.

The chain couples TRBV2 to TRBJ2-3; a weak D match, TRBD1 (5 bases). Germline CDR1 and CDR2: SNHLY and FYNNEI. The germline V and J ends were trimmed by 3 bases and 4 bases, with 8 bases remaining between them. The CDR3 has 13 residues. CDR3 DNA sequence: TGTGCCAGCAGTGAGTGGGGCGCAGATACGCAGTATTTT. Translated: CASSEWGADTQYF.

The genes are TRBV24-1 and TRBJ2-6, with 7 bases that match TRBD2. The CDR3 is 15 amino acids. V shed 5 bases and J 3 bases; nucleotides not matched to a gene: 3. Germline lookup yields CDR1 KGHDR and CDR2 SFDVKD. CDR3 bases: TGTGCCACCAGTGCGGGAGGAATTGGGGCCAACGTCCTGACTTTC. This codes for CATSAGGIGANVLTF.

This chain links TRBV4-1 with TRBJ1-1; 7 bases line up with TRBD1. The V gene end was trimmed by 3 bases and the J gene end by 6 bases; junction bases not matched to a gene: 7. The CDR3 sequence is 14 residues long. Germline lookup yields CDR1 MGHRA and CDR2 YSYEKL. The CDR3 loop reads CASSQGTVRAEAFF. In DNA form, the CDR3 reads TGCGCCAGCAGCCAGGGGACAGTTCGAGCTGAAGCTTTCTTT.

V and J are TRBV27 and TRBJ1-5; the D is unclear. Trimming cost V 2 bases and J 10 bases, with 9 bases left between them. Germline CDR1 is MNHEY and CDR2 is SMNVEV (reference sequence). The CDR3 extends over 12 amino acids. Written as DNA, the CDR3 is TGTGCCAGCAGTTTACGGGGAGGCCCCCAGCATTTT. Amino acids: CASSLRGGPQHF.

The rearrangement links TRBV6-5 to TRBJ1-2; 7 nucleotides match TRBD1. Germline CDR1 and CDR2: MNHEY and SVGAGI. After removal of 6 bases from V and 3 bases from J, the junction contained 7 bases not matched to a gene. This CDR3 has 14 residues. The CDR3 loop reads CASSRTGADYGYTF. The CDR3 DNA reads TGTGCCAGCAGCCGGACAGGAGCAGACTATGGCTACACCTTC.